The 32 T cell receptor beta chains presented below share a single source sample, sequenced in a study of blood T cells in healthy people across ages. The authors ran a second PCR of 7 to 11 cycles using a sample-barcoded 5' primer and a J-beta primer mix. TCRdb redid the calling of the 5' RACE reads with MiXCR, one entry per CDR3 protein. The table shows around 990,000 distinct CDR3 sequences, with approximately 38% occurring only once. Sequencing was performed on blood. These receptors all come from a man between 18 and 29 years old in good health.

This chain connects TRBV5-6 to TRBJ2-2; D remains ambiguous. The germline V and J ends were trimmed by 6 bases and 5 bases, with 11 bases remaining between them. This CDR3 is 13 amino acids long. Per the germline V gene, CDR1 is SGHDT and CDR2 is YYEEEE. For the CDR3, the DNA is TGTGCCAGCAACCCACCGTATACCGGGGAGCTGTTTTTT. The encoded protein is CASNPPYTGELFF.

This clonotype was counted between two and nine times. The chain recombines TRBV28 with TRBJ1-1, with a weak D call TRBD1 (5 bases). The CDR3 extends over 16 amino acids. Germline CDR1 MDHEN, CDR2 SYDVKM. Trimming took off 7 bases at V and 0 bases at J, with 18 bases between the two ends. CDR3 sequence (DNA): TGTGCCAGCACCGATGACTATGACAGTCTGAACACTGAAGCTTTCTTT. As protein: CASTDDYDSLNTEAFF.

J is TRBJ1-2 and V is TRBV28, with 7 positions matching TRBD1. The germline V gene has CDR1 MDHEN and CDR2 SYDVKM. CDR3 length: 14 amino acids. The junction had 10 bases not matched to a gene; V was cut back by 7 bases and J by 5 bases. The CDR3 protein is CASIRSDRDYGYTF. CDR3 bases: TGTGCCAGCATACGGAGCGACAGGGATTATGGCTACACCTTC.

Comments on this clonotype: This may be a read error, as it is one base from a much larger clone. The V call is TRBV20-1, the J call TRBJ2-3, with D perhaps TRBD2 (6 bases). Germline CDR1 reads DFQATT; CDR2 reads SNEGSKA (reference sequence). The CDR3 consists of 11 residues. V lost 6 bases to trimming and J lost 8 bases, with 12 bases between them. CDR3 bases: TGCAGTGCGTGGGGACTCCGTACGCAGTATTTT. This encodes CSAWGLRTQYF.

The chain has TRBV7-2 and TRBJ2-5; 7 bases match TRBD2. The CDR3 sequence is 14 residues long. Germline lookup yields CDR1 SGHTA and CDR2 FQGNSA. V trimming: 3 bases; J trimming: 5 bases; junction bases outside the gene matches: 6. CDR3 DNA: TGTGCCAGCAGCTTTACTAGCGTGTTGGAGACCCAGTACTTC. This translates into CASSFTSVLETQYF.

The V and J genes are TRBV12-5 and TRBJ2-1, with 12 bases fitting TRBD2. The CDR3 runs 18 residues. The J segment lost 8 bases and the V segment lost 3 bases, leaving 14 bases of the junction unmatched. Per germline, CDR1 LGHNT and CDR2 FRNRAP. The CDR3 DNA reads TGTGCTAGTGGTTTCTTCCTAGCGGGGGGGCTACGATCCGATGAGCAGTTCTTC. Translated, it gives CASGFFLAGGLRSDEQFF.

V usage is TRBV29-1 and J usage is TRBJ1-2; D gene unclear. Trimming took off 6 bases at V and 2 bases at J, with 7 bases between the two ends. The CDR3 length is 11 residues. Germline V gene lookup returns CDR1 SQVTM and CDR2 ANQGSEA. The CDR3 loop reads CSVPNNYGYTF. The CDR3 region has the DNA TGCAGCGTCCCCAACAACTATGGCTACACCTTC.

This clonotype was found a few times. The chain employs TRBV4-2 and TRBJ2-1; D remains unclear. The V gene lost 1 base and the J gene lost 0 bases, with 13 bases spanning the gap. CDR3 length: 17 amino acids. Germline assignment: CDR1 LGHNA and CDR2 YNFKEQ. The CDR3 sequence: CASSQVTPSSSYNEQFF. CDR3 sequence (DNA): TGTGCCAGCAGCCAAGTCACGCCTTCTAGCTCCTACAATGAGCAGTTCTTC.

In regard to this clonotype: One junction end does not reproduce the germline sequence, and a read error may be involved. The rearrangement joins TRBV20-1 to TRBJ2-3; either TRBD1 or TRBD2 may supply D (7 bases each). CDR3 length: 14 residues. CDR1 is DFQATT, CDR2 SNEGSKA, per germline (reference sequence). CDR3 nucleotide sequence: TGCAGTGCCAGGGGGGGAGGCTTCACAGGTACGCAGTATTTT. Its protein is CSARGGGFTGTQYF.

Of note for this clonotype: At one end the junction does not follow the germline gene, possibly because of a read error. This chain connects TRBV19 to TRBJ2-5; TRBD1 is a possible D gene (6 bases). This CDR3 is built from 15 residues. Germline assignment: CDR1 LNHDA and CDR2 SQIVND (reference sequence). CDR3 region: CASSIWAGDQETQYF. The DNA of the CDR3 is TGTGCCAGTAGTATATGGGCAGGGGACCAGGAGACCCAGTACTTC.

V is TRBV29-1 and J is TRBJ1-5; D ambiguous. This CDR3 is 13 amino acids long. Germline values: CDR1 SQVTM, CDR2 ANQGSEA. V was shortened by 4 bases and J by 7 bases, with 14 bases between the two germline ends. The CDR3 protein is CSVAAGGRQPQHF. CDR3 bases: TGCAGCGTTGCCGCCGGCGGACGGCAGCCCCAGCATTTT.

This clonotype was detected only a few times. The V and J genes are TRBV3-1 and TRBJ2-4, with 14 bases aligning to TRBD2. This CDR3 spans 16 amino acids. Per the germline V gene, CDR1 is LGHDT and CDR2 is YNNKEL (reference sequence). V was pared by 4 bases and J by 6 bases, with 5 bases of the junction left unmatched. CDR3 loop: CASSPRTSGGTNIQYF. Written as DNA, the CDR3 is TGTGCCAGCAGCCCCCGGACTAGCGGGGGGACAAACATTCAGTACTTC.

The chain links TRBV2 to TRBJ2-4; 11 nucleotides line up with TRBD2. The DNA end lines up better with TRBJ2-7; the J call may be wrong. Per germline, CDR1 SNHLY and CDR2 FYNNEI. The CDR3 consists of 14 residues. CDR3 region: CASTPTGTSGEQYF. In nucleotides, the CDR3 is TGTGCCAGTACTCCCACCGGGACTAGCGGCGAGCAGTACTTC.

This clonotype was seen more than once but under ten times. The chain has TRBV4-1 and TRBJ1-2; D may be TRBD1 (5 bases). CDR1 and CDR2 from the germline V gene are MGHRA and YSYEKL. V gave up 4 bases and J gave up 3 bases, with 15 bases separating them. This CDR3 comprises 15 residues. The CDR3: CASSPYRDSDYGYTF. The DNA for the CDR3 is TGCGCCAGCAGCCCGTACCGGGACTCAGACTATGGCTACACCTTC.

V is TRBV11-2 and J is TRBJ2-3; 9 bases match TRBD2. The CDR3 consists of 18 residues. CDR1 SGHAT and CDR2 FQNNGV come from the germline V gene. V shed 3 bases and J 2 bases; nucleotides not matched to a gene: 12. This CDR3 is CASSLGPTTSGPTDTQYF. In DNA, the CDR3 is TGTGCCAGCAGCTTGGGCCCTACTACTAGCGGGCCCACAGATACGCAGTATTTT.

This clonotype was seen at least ten times. V is TRBV12-3 or TRBV12-4 and J is TRBJ1-5, with D maybe TRBD1 (6 bases). Deletions cut 1 base from V and 3 bases from J, with 10 bases between. This CDR3 is 15 amino acids long. This CDR3 reads CASSLEGGFNQPQHF. In DNA, the CDR3 is TGTGCCAGCAGTTTAGAAGGGGGATTCAATCAGCCCCAGCATTTT.

This chain connects TRBV28 to TRBJ1-4, with 7 bases lining up with TRBD1. The J segment lost 4 bases and the V segment lost 8 bases, leaving 7 bases of the junction unmatched. Per germline, CDR1 MDHEN and CDR2 SYDVKM. This CDR3 is built from 14 residues. The chain's CDR3 is CASGTGDLNEKLFF. The CDR3 region has the DNA TGTGCCAGCGGCACAGGGGATCTTAATGAAAAACTGTTTTTT.

This clonotype occurred a few times. The chain uses TRBV12-3 or TRBV12-4 and TRBJ2-5; tentatively, D is TRBD1 (5 bases). This CDR3 has 14 residues. The V gene lost 6 bases and the J gene lost 4 bases, with 15 bases spanning the gap. The CDR3 loop reads CASSLTVPRETQYF. In DNA, the CDR3 is TGTGCCAGCAGCCTGACAGTCCCCAGAGAGACCCAGTACTTC.

This clonotype was detected many times. The V and J genes are TRBV12-3 or TRBV12-4 and TRBJ2-1; 8 nucleotides line up with TRBD2. The V gene end was trimmed by 9 bases and the J gene end by 6 bases; junction bases not matched to a gene: 10. The CDR3 covers 14 residues. The CDR3 DNA follows: TGTGCCAGTGCGCCGGGGGGGCTCGGCAATGAGCAGTTCTTC. This sequence encodes CASAPGGLGNEQFF.

This chain joins TRBV12-3 or TRBV12-4 and TRBJ2-1, with 11 bases identical to TRBD2. V lost 3 bases and J lost 6; bases outside the gene matches: 4. The CDR3 has 15 amino acids. CDR3 amino acids: CASSFGTSGPNEQFF. CDR3 DNA sequence: TGTGCCAGCAGTTTCGGGACTAGCGGACCCAATGAGCAGTTCTTC.

The rearrangement uses TRBV6-1 and TRBJ1-2; no firm D call. Germline CDR1 reads MNHNS; CDR2 reads SASEGT. The CDR3 runs 10 residues. Trimming removed 6 bases at V and 8 bases at J, with 7 bases between. The CDR3 region has the DNA TGTGCCAGCAGATTGGGGGGCTACACCTTC. It translates to CASRLGGYTF.

This clonotype turned up a few times. This rearrangement joins TRBV6-2 or TRBV6-3 to TRBJ1-1; no clear D. Trimming stripped 2 bases from V and 0 bases from J, with 4 bases between. Germline assignment: CDR1 MNHEY and CDR2 SVGEGT. There are 13 residues in the CDR3. Written as DNA, the CDR3 is TGTGCCAGCAGTTACAACCTGAACACTGAAGCTTTCTTT. This translates into CASSYNLNTEAFF.

This CDR3 reads CASSEFESRAQNSPLHF. CDR3 nucleotide sequence: TGTGCCAGCAGTGAATTCGAGAGCAGGGCCCAAAATTCACCCCTCCACTTT. The chain combines TRBV25-1 with TRBJ1-6; the D gene is possibly TRBD1 (5 bases). V was shortened by 1 base and J by 7 bases, with 17 bases between the two germline ends. There are 17 residues in the CDR3. Germline CDR1 reads MGHDK; CDR2 reads SYGVNS.

The rearrangement links TRBV6-1 to TRBJ1-4, with D hard to call. The CDR3 consists of 11 residues. Germline loops: CDR1 MNHNS, CDR2 SASEGT. V lost 7 bases to trimming and J lost 12 bases, with 12 bases between them. The CDR3 DNA sequence: TGTGCCAGCACCGAGGACGAGGAACTGTTTTTT. Amino acid sequence: CASTEDEELFF.

The rearrangement links TRBV18 to TRBJ2-5; D gene ambiguous. V lost 2 bases, J lost 9 bases, and 13 bases lay in between. Germline CDR1 is KGHSH and CDR2 is LQKENI. There are 13 residues in the CDR3. The CDR3 protein is CASSPDTAESQYF. CDR3 bases: TGTGCCAGCTCACCAGACACCGCGGAGTCCCAGTACTTC. The full variable domain, its missing parts supplied by reference TRBV18 and TRBJ2-5, is NAGVMQNPRHLVRRRGQEARLRCSPMKGHSHVYWYRQLPEEGLKFMVYLQKENIIDESGMPKERFSAEFPKEGPSILRIQQVVRGDSAAYFCASSPDTAESQYFGPGTRLLVL.

The CDR3 reads CASSSQGTGANVLTF. For the CDR3, the DNA is TGTGCCAGCAGCTCTCAGGGAACTGGGGCCAACGTCCTGACTTTC. The chain has TRBV7-3 and TRBJ2-6, with TRBD1 as a possible D gene (5 bases). V was shortened by 4 bases and J by 2 bases, with 9 bases between the two germline ends. CDR1 is SGHTA and CDR2 is FQGTGA in the germline V gene. CDR3 length: 15 amino acids.

This clonotype occurred a few times. V usage is TRBV6-2 or TRBV6-3 and J usage is TRBJ1-2; D remains unclear. Trimming cost V 0 bases and J 6 bases, with 11 bases left between them. This CDR3 has 14 residues. Germline assignment: CDR1 MNHEY and CDR2 SVGEGT. The CDR3 is CASSYSNSDDGYTF. The CDR3 DNA reads as TGTGCCAGCAGTTACTCGAACTCCGACGATGGCTACACCTTC.

This clonotype was seen more than once but under ten times. This chain connects TRBV20-1 to TRBJ2-3; the match to TRBD2 covers 8 bases. Germline assignment: CDR1 DFQATT and CDR2 SNEGSKA (reference sequence). The trim removed 4 bases at V and 3 bases at J, leaving 9 bases unmatched. This CDR3 spans 15 amino acids. CDR3 nucleotide sequence: TGCAGTGCTAAGTTGGGGACTAGTATGACAGATACGCAGTATTTT. Its translation: CSAKLGTSMTDTQYF.

This chain joins TRBV9 and TRBJ2-1; no clear D gene. V lost 0 bases, J lost 6 bases, and 10 bases lay in between. The length of the CDR3 is 14 residues. CDR1 is SGDLS and CDR2 is YYNGEE in the germline V gene. CDR3 in amino acids: CASSVAYSPNEQFF. CDR3 sequence (DNA): TGTGCCAGCAGCGTAGCTTACAGCCCCAATGAGCAGTTCTTC.

This clonotype was seen a few times. The V call is TRBV14, the J call TRBJ2-1; D possibly corresponds to TRBD2 (5 bases). Germline assignment: CDR1 SGHDN and CDR2 FVKESK. The CDR3 totals 14 residues. Trimming took off 4 bases at V and 4 bases at J, with 11 bases between the two ends. CDR3 in amino acids: CASSRGSGYNEQFF. The CDR3 DNA follows: TGTGCCAGCAGCCGAGGGTCCGGTTACAATGAGCAGTTCTTC.

The CDR3 here is CAIRAENTEAFF. The CDR3 DNA sequence: TGTGCCATCAGGGCAGAGAACACTGAAGCTTTCTTT. V usage is TRBV10-3 and J usage is TRBJ1-1, with D uncertain. Trimming stripped 6 bases from V and 1 base from J, with 6 bases between. CDR3 length equals 12 residues. Germline V gives CDR1 ENHRY, CDR2 SYGVKD.

In this sample, this clonotype turned up a few times. The chain employs TRBV20-1 and TRBJ1-2, with 7 bases identical to TRBD1. With V trimmed by 2 bases and J by 2 bases, 5 bases remained unmatched. CDR1 and CDR2 (germline): DFQATT, SNEGSKA (reference sequence). The CDR3 has 14 amino acids. The chain's CDR3 is CSARPEGQNYGYTF. The CDR3, as DNA: TGCAGTGCTAGACCAGAGGGACAGAACTATGGCTACACCTTC.